The 21 T cell receptor beta chains reported below all come from one sample, sequenced in a study of T cell responses to AZD1222 COVID-19 vaccine. Here immunoSEQ multiplex PCR was the method, and the copy in TCRdb shows in-frame clones only, minus some. Seen here are some 80,000 clones, more than 75% observed once, and the top ten hold 8.5% to 10%. The material sequenced was peripheral blood, taken on day 0 of AZD1222 vaccination. The receptors shown here come from an adult in good health.

The chain combines TRBV7-2 with TRBJ2-7; tentatively, D is TRBD2 (6 bases). The CDR3 totals 17 residues. The V end was cut by 5 bases, the J end by 4 bases, with 24 bases between. Germline CDR1 SGHTA, CDR2 FQGNSA. CDR3 in amino acids: CASSHPAGNIYRYEQYF. In DNA form, the CDR3 reads TGTGCCAGCAGCCACCCCGCGGGGAATATATACAGGTACGAGCAGTACTTC.

The chain recombines TRBV19 with TRBJ2-1, with 8 bases that match TRBD2. The J segment lost 7 bases and the V segment lost 6 bases, leaving 11 bases of the junction unmatched. The CDR3 covers 15 residues. Germline V gene data show CDR1 as LNHDA and CDR2 as SQIVND (reference sequence). The CDR3 DNA reads TGTGCCAGTAGCCTAGCGGGCCCGGGGGGGAATGAGCAGTTCTTC. This gives the protein CASSLAGPGGNEQFF.

This chain joins TRBV6-2 or TRBV6-3 and TRBJ2-2; 9 bases align to TRBD2. The ends lost 5 bases at V and 3 bases at J; junction bases unmatched: 7. The length of the CDR3 is 16 residues. Germline lookup yields CDR1 MNHEY and CDR2 SVGEGT. The CDR3 bases are TGTGCCAGCAGTCGGACTAGCGCCAAATACACCGGGGAGCTGTTTTTT. As protein: CASSRTSAKYTGELFF.

This rearrangement joins TRBV4-2 to TRBJ1-3; D is uncertain. CDR3 size: 13 residues. V dropped 0 bases and J dropped 4 bases, with 4 bases sitting between them. Looked up from germline, CDR1 is LGHNA and CDR2 is YNFKEQ. The CDR3 spells CASSQDPGNTIYF. In DNA form, the CDR3 reads TGTGCCAGCAGCCAAGACCCCGGAAACACCATATATTTT.

This chain connects TRBV7-3 to TRBJ2-5; no clear D. V was shortened by 2 bases and J by 2 bases, with 6 bases between the two germline ends. The length of the CDR3 is 13 residues. Germline V gene sequence: CDR1 SGHTA, CDR2 FQGTGA. CDR3 in amino acids: CASSLVGQETQYF. CDR3 DNA: TGTGCCAGCAGCTTAGTCGGGCAAGAGACCCAGTACTTC.

This clone showed up just a few times. The gene calls are TRBV20-1 and TRBJ1-2, with D hard to call. The V gene's germline CDR1 is DFQATT and CDR2 SNEGSKA (reference sequence). V was pared by 6 bases and J by 8 bases, with 13 bases between. CDR3 length: 11 amino acids. In DNA, the CDR3 is TGCAGTGCAACCCACTATGGGGGCTACACCTTC. It translates to CSATHYGGYTF.

The genes are TRBV2 and TRBJ1-2, with D perhaps TRBD1 (5 bases). Per the germline V gene, CDR1 is SNHLY and CDR2 is FYNNEI. Between the trimmed V and J ends, which lost 3 bases and 3 bases, there was a span of 8 bases. CDR3 length equals 13 residues. DNA for the CDR3: TGTGCCAGCAGTGACTGGGGCGACTATGGCTACACCTTC. Translating it yields CASSDWGDYGYTF.

The chain employs TRBV7-2 and TRBJ1-1; D not certain. V was shortened by 2 bases and J by 1 base, with 11 bases between the two germline ends. This CDR3 contains 15 residues. Germline-derived CDR1 and CDR2 are SGHTA and FQGNSA. For the CDR3, the DNA is TGTGCCAGCAGCTTAAGTGGGTCAGGGAACACTGAAGCTTTCTTT. Its translation is CASSLSGSGNTEAFF.

The chain links TRBV11-3 to TRBJ2-1, with 10 bases aligning to TRBD1. After removal of 3 bases from V and 10 bases from J, the junction contained 9 bases not matched to a gene. The CDR3 has 15 amino acids. The germline V gene encodes CDR1 SGHNT and CDR2 YENEEA. In nucleotides, the CDR3 is TGTGCCAGCAGCTTCGGACAGGGGGGATCAAGGGAGCAGTTCTTC. It is translated as CASSFGQGGSREQFF.

The chain couples TRBV21-1 to TRBJ2-7; the table gives TRBD2 as D, unverified against the DNA. TRBV21-1 corresponds to a pseudogene. CDR3 length: 15 amino acids. CDR3 sequence reads: CASSKGSAGNYEQYF. CDR3 nucleotide sequence: TGTGCCAGCAGCAAGGGGTCGGCCGGGAACTACGAGCAGTACTTC.

V usage is TRBV19 and J usage is TRBJ1-1; no definite D call. The CDR3 totals 14 residues. The germline gives CDR1 LNHDA, CDR2 SQIVND (reference sequence). With 7 bases removed from V and 7 bases from J, the gap between germline ends came to 19 bases. The CDR3, as DNA: TGTGCCAGTACGTACGACCCCAGCCGGGGTGAAGCTTTCTTT. It codes for CASTYDPSRGEAFF.

This chain links TRBV5-8 with TRBJ2-5, with 15 bases identical to TRBD2. The ends lost 4 bases at V and 5 bases at J; junction bases unmatched: 12. The CDR3 is made up of 18 amino acids. Germline V gene sequence: CDR1 SGHTS, CDR2 YDEGEE. The CDR3 loop is CASSQGLAGGFVLETQYF. DNA of the CDR3: TGTGCCAGCAGCCAGGGACTAGCGGGAGGCTTTGTCCTCGAGACCCAGTACTTC.

V and J are TRBV5-1 and TRBJ2-7, with TRBD1 identical over 7 bases. The CDR3 is 14 amino acids. Germline V gives CDR1 SGHRS, CDR2 YFSETQ. Trimming at V came to 4 bases and at J to 2 bases, leaving 6 bases not matched to a gene. This chain's CDR3 is CASSDQGTAYEQYF. As DNA, the CDR3 is TGCGCCAGCAGCGATCAGGGGACAGCCTACGAGCAGTACTTC.

The chain employs TRBV10-2 and TRBJ2-5; D is uncertain. The ends were cut back, 0 bases at V and 1 base at J, with 12 bases in the middle. The V gene's germline CDR1 is WSHSY and CDR2 SAAADI. The CDR3 extends over 16 amino acids. CDR3: CASSESRTATQETQYF. CDR3 nucleotides: TGCGCCAGCAGTGAGTCACGAACGGCGACCCAAGAGACCCAGTACTTC.

CDR3 sequence reads: CASSPAGTGTSYEQYF. DNA for the CDR3: TGTGCCAGCTCACCGGCCGGGACAGGGACAAGCTACGAGCAGTACTTC. The gene calls are TRBV18 and TRBJ2-7; 9 nucleotides agree with TRBD1. The CDR3 sequence is 16 residues long. V shed 3 bases and J 3 bases; nucleotides not matched to a gene: 9. The germline V gene encodes CDR1 KGHSH and CDR2 LQKENI.

The rearrangement joins TRBV29-1 to TRBJ1-1, with 10 bases identical to TRBD1. V trimming: 6 bases; J trimming: 4 bases; junction bases outside the gene matches: 5. Germline values: CDR1 SQVTM, CDR2 ANQGSEA. The CDR3 is 13 residues long. In nucleotides, the CDR3 is TGCAGCGTCGACCGGGACAGGGGCACTGAAGCTTTCTTT. Residues: CSVDRDRGTEAFF.

The chain combines TRBV6-1 with TRBJ2-1; 8 bases fit TRBD2. V trimming: 3 bases; J trimming: 4 bases; junction bases outside the gene matches: 5. The CDR3 runs to 15 residues. The V gene's germline CDR1 is MNHNS and CDR2 SASEGT. In DNA form, the CDR3 reads TGTGCCAGCAGTGAGATGGTAGCGGGATACAATGAGCAGTTCTTC. It specifies CASSEMVAGYNEQFF.

Here the CDR3 DNA reads TGTGCCAGCAGAAGGGATTATAAGGAGACCCAGTACTTC. Translation: CASRRDYKETQYF. The rearrangement joins TRBV2 to TRBJ2-5; D remains unclear. V was pared by 6 bases and J by 5 bases, with 13 bases between. The CDR3 covers 13 residues. The germline V gene encodes CDR1 SNHLY and CDR2 FYNNEI.

V usage is TRBV5-4 and J usage is TRBJ1-1, with D tentatively TRBD1 (6 bases). CDR3 length: 14 amino acids. Germline-derived CDR1 and CDR2 are SGHNT and YYREEE (reference sequence). Deletions cut 2 bases from V and 11 bases from J, with 19 bases between. This CDR3 reads CASSLGGLGQSAFF. In DNA form, the CDR3 reads TGTGCCAGCAGCTTAGGGGGGCTGGGACAAAGTGCTTTCTTT.

The J gene is TRBJ1-4, the V gene TRBV4-1, with a possible D match to TRBD1 (6 bases). Looked up from germline, CDR1 is MGHRA and CDR2 is YSYEKL. Deletions cut 4 bases from V and 0 bases from J, with 12 bases between. There are 16 residues in the CDR3. The CDR3 sequence: CASSRYSGATNEKLFF. The CDR3 DNA follows: TGCGCCAGCAGCCGATATTCAGGGGCAACTAATGAAAAACTGTTTTTT.

V and J are TRBV15 and TRBJ2-1; D may be TRBD2 (7 bases). The CDR3 is 16 amino acids. Trimming shortened V by 3 bases and J by 6 bases, and 18 bases separated the two germline ends. Germline V gene sequence: CDR1 LNHNV, CDR2 YYDKDF (reference sequence). CDR3 region: CATSRTGQTGGNEQFF. The CDR3 nucleotides read TGTGCCACCAGCAGGACCGGACAGACGGGGGGCAATGAGCAGTTCTTC.